Here is one T cell receptor (beta chain) with its context. The antigen is not known. Some clones are missing from TCRdb's copy, which holds only in-frame ones; the method was immunoSEQ multiplex PCR. Seen here are 65,000 to 85,000 clones, roughly 90% observed once, and the top ten hold about 5%. The sample comes from a study of T cell responses to AZD1222 COVID-19 vaccine. On the study more broadly: Timing groups of about 4 and about 12 weeks for second doses were pooled.

General study findings and limits: Females made up more of the donors, who were largely white British, and clonal diversity may have come out too low. Targeting of unmutated variant regions was reportedly seen in nearly half of spike-specific TCRs. At study baseline, merely about 6 AZD1222 recipients were seropositive.

The CDR3 covers 13 residues. Germline CDR1 MNHEY, CDR2 SMNVEV (reference sequence). Trimming removed 5 bases from V and 6 bases from J, with 11 bases in between. The receptor was derived from an adult in good health. The material sequenced was peripheral blood, taken on day 0 of AZD1222 vaccination. This sequence joins TRBV27 and TRBJ1-5; D gene uncertain. CDR3 residues: CASSLVHRQPQHF. The CDR3 region has the DNA TGTGCCAGCAGTCTAGTTCATCGTCAGCCCCAGCATTTT.